The 27 T cell receptor beta chains given below trace back to one sample, sequenced in a study of regulatory T cells in long-lasting Graves disease. In building TCR beta libraries, iRepertoire HTBI primers were used together with Arm-PCR of CDR3 regions. TCRdb passed the multiplex PCR reads through MiXCR, listing each CDR3 protein once. In the table there are approximately 350,000 distinct CDR3 sequences, approximately 25% of which are singletons. Time point specified: persistent/refractory GD, antithyroid drugs over 5 years with positive TRAb. The TCR library was made from RNA that had been extracted from PBMCs in TRIzol. Sample: peripheral blood mononuclear cells (PBMCs), taken when the disease was refractory, from a patient treated with antithyroid drugs. These receptors were taken from a woman in her forties with Graves disease.

This clonotype was picked up many times. V and J are TRBV20-1 and TRBJ1-1; D gene uncertain. Germline CDR1 reads DFQATT; CDR2 reads SNEGSKA (reference sequence). The CDR3 is 13 residues long. Trimming took off 2 bases at V and 3 bases at J, with 10 bases between the two ends. The DNA of the CDR3 is TGCAGTGCTAGAAGGACGTTACACACTGAAGCTTTCTTT. This translates into CSARRTLHTEAFF.

The rearrangement links TRBV28 to TRBJ2-1; D is unclear. The V end lost 3 bases, the J end lost 10 bases, and 7 bases lay between the germline ends. CDR3 length: 11 amino acids. Germline V gives CDR1 MDHEN, CDR2 SYDVKM. Here the CDR3 DNA reads TGTGCCAGCAGTTTCTTATTCGAGCAGTTCTTC. Amino acid sequence: CASSFLFEQFF.

This clonotype was recorded many times. The chain combines TRBV28 with TRBJ1-5; a weak D match, TRBD1 (6 bases). V lost 2 bases to trimming and J lost 3 bases, with 20 bases between them. The CDR3 extends over 18 amino acids. Germline CDR1 reads MDHEN; CDR2 reads SYDVKM. The CDR3 here is CASSLPNPHRDLNQPQHF. In nucleotides, the CDR3 is TGTGCCAGCAGTTTACCTAACCCCCACAGGGATCTCAATCAGCCCCAGCATTTT. The full variable domain, rest sourced from reference TRBV28 and TRBJ1-5, is DVKVTQSSRYLVKRTGEKVFLECVQDMDHENMFWYRQDPGLGLRLIYFSYDVKMKEKGDIPEGYSVSREKKERFSLILESASTNQTSMYLCASSLPNPHRDLNQPQHFGDGTRLSIL.

This clonotype was seen a few times. This chain connects TRBV11-2 to TRBJ1-4; the match to TRBD1 covers 7 bases. V shed 1 base and J 3 bases; nucleotides not matched to a gene: 5. This CDR3 spans 16 amino acids. The germline CDR1 and CDR2 sequences are SGHAT and FQNNGV. CDR3 sequence: CASSLGTGTANEKLFF. CDR3 DNA: TGTGCCAGCAGCTTAGGGACCGGGACAGCTAATGAAAAACTGTTTTTT.

This chain links TRBV18 with TRBJ1-6, with D uncertain. Germline CDR1 is KGHSH and CDR2 is LQKENI. The V end was cut by 3 bases, the J end by 7 bases, with 13 bases between. The length of the CDR3 is 15 residues. This CDR3 reads CASSPVVTGNSPLHF. As DNA, the CDR3 is TGTGCCAGCTCACCGGTTGTGACGGGGAATTCACCCCTCCACTTT.

This chain joins TRBV12-3 or TRBV12-4 and TRBJ2-7, with 9 bases matching TRBD1. Trimming at V came to 5 bases and at J to 5 bases, leaving 10 bases not matched to a gene. The CDR3 is made up of 15 amino acids. In nucleotides, the CDR3 is TGTGCCAGCAGTGAACTAAGGACAGGGGCCCACGAGCAGTACTTC. Translating gives CASSELRTGAHEQYF.

This clonotype has at least ten counts. The rearrangement joins TRBV28 to TRBJ2-2; 11 bases are shared with TRBD2. The CDR3 contains 16 residues. The germline V gene has CDR1 MDHEN and CDR2 SYDVKM. V lost 1 base and J lost 7; bases outside the gene matches: 5. The CDR3 sequence: CASSLSTSGSGGELFF. The CDR3 coding sequence is TGTGCCAGCAGTTTATCCACTAGCGGGAGTGGCGGGGAGCTGTTTTTT.

In this sample, this clonotype turned up a few times. The chain has TRBV18 and TRBJ2-5, with D perhaps TRBD1 (6 bases). V gave up 5 bases and J gave up 5 bases, with 18 bases separating them. CDR3 length: 15 residues. The germline V gene has CDR1 KGHSH and CDR2 LQKENI. The CDR3 DNA reads TGTGCCAGCTCATCAGTCCGTGTGGGGGCGGAGACCCAGTACTTC. Amino acids: CASSSVRVGAETQYF.

This clonotype was counted ten times or more. This sequence joins TRBV11-2 and TRBJ2-7; D tentatively fits TRBD1 or TRBD2 (6 bases each). Trimming cost V 6 bases and J 2 bases, with 17 bases left between them. The CDR3 sequence is 15 residues long. Germline V lookup: CDR1 SGHAT, CDR2 FQNNGV. The CDR3 DNA sequence: TGTGCCAGCAGGACACCTCGGGGGCGAGCCTACGAGCAGTACTTC. It yields the protein CASRTPRGRAYEQYF.

This clonotype was seen repeatedly, ten times or more. The chain recombines TRBV12-3 or TRBV12-4 with TRBJ1-4; D unresolved. V was clipped by 0 bases and J by 4 bases, with 9 bases between them. The CDR3 has 15 amino acids. CDR3 in amino acids: CASSLALTVNEKLFF. The CDR3 nucleotides are TGTGCCAGCAGTTTAGCGCTTACAGTTAATGAAAAACTGTTTTTT.

This clonotype has at least ten counts. The rearrangement uses TRBV12-3 or TRBV12-4 and TRBJ1-1; no definite D call. Trimming took off 6 bases at V and 1 base at J, with 9 bases between the two ends. The CDR3 has 13 amino acids. The CDR3: CASSNDGNTEAFF. DNA for the CDR3: TGTGCCAGCAGCAATGACGGGAACACTGAAGCTTTCTTT.

This clonotype was observed many times. The chain links TRBV28 to TRBJ2-7, with D hard to call. V dropped 7 bases and J dropped 0 bases, with 19 bases sitting between them. The germline CDR1 and CDR2 sequences are MDHEN and SYDVKM. CDR3 length equals 16 residues. For the CDR3, the DNA is TGTGCCAGCATCCAAAGACGGGCGTCAGACTCCTACGAGCAGTACTTC. This codes for CASIQRRASDSYEQYF.

This clonotype was observed many times. The gene calls are TRBV28 and TRBJ1-5, with D tentatively TRBD1 (5 bases). The V end was cut by 3 bases, the J end by 6 bases, with 15 bases between. The CDR3 loop spans 15 amino acids. CDR1 MDHEN and CDR2 SYDVKM come from the germline V gene. The CDR3 region has the DNA TGTGCCAGCAGTTTGCAGGGAACAAGTAGTCAGCCCCAGCATTTT. Its translation is CASSLQGTSSQPQHF.

As for this clonotype: This may come from a read error, since a much larger clone is one base off. The gene calls are TRBV28 and TRBJ1-1; weak D call: TRBD1 (5 bases). Germline-derived CDR1 and CDR2 are MDHEN and SYDVKM. The CDR3 is 18 residues long. The CDR3 sequence is CASNLVLRTSSMNTEAFF. CDR3 coding DNA: TGTGCCAGCAATTTAGTTCTCAGGACAAGTTCCATGAACACTGAAGCTTTCTTT.

A note on this clonotype: A read error may be the cause here, since a much bigger clone is one base away. V usage is TRBV11-2 and J usage is TRBJ2-2; 8 nucleotides agree with TRBD1. The germline V gene encodes CDR1 SGHAT and CDR2 FQNNGV. The CDR3 has 14 residues. This CDR3 reads CASSETGDTGELLF. In DNA form, the CDR3 reads TGTGCCAGCAGCGAGACAGGGGACACCGGGGAGCTGCTTTTT.

This chain joins TRBV12-3 or TRBV12-4 and TRBJ2-5, with D perhaps matching TRBD2 (5 bases). V was pared by 3 bases and J by 4 bases, with 9 bases between. This CDR3 has 13 amino acids. For the CDR3, the DNA is TGTGCCAGCAGTTTTTTGGACTTAGAGACCCAGTACTTC. Translating it yields CASSFLDLETQYF.

J is TRBJ2-6 and V is TRBV20-1; 10 bases agree with TRBD1. Trimming at V came to 0 bases and at J to 3 bases, leaving 11 bases not matched to a gene. The CDR3 is 19 residues long. Germline CDR1 DFQATT, CDR2 SNEGSKA (reference sequence). CDR3 region: CSARDSRRQGALGANVLTF. The CDR3 region has the DNA TGCAGTGCTAGAGACTCGAGGAGACAGGGGGCGCTTGGGGCCAACGTCCTGACTTTC.

The CDR3 reads CASSPLPLETQYF. CDR3 bases: TGTGCCAGCTCACCATTGCCCCTAGAGACCCAGTACTTC. The chain has TRBV18 and TRBJ2-5; D not resolved. Trimming removed 2 bases from V and 4 bases from J, with 8 bases in between. CDR1 and CDR2 from the germline V gene are KGHSH and LQKENI. The CDR3 consists of 13 residues.

The J gene is TRBJ2-7, the V gene TRBV14; D ambiguous. V lost 4 bases, J lost 5 bases, and 15 bases lay in between. The germline gives CDR1 SGHDN, CDR2 FVKESK. There are 14 residues in the CDR3. This CDR3 is CASSLVGWVHEQYF. CDR3 sequence (DNA): TGTGCCAGCAGCCTAGTTGGTTGGGTACACGAGCAGTACTTC.

The V and J genes are TRBV5-1 and TRBJ1-2; TRBD1 aligns across 7 bases. V shed 3 bases and J 3 bases; nucleotides not matched to a gene: 5. There are 14 residues in the CDR3. Germline V gene lookup returns CDR1 SGHRS and CDR2 YFSETQ. In DNA, the CDR3 is TGCGCCAGCAGCTACGGCAGGGGGGACTATGGCTACACCTTC. It specifies CASSYGRGDYGYTF.

This clonotype showed up just a few times. The chain recombines TRBV7-9 with TRBJ2-7; D perhaps matches TRBD1 (5 bases). This CDR3 has 15 amino acids. Trimming took 2 bases from V and 0 from J, leaving 11 bases between them. Germline CDR1 is SEHNR and CDR2 is FQNEAQ (reference sequence). CDR3 bases: TGTGCCAGCAGCTTACAGACAGCTAACTCCTACGAGCAGTACTTC. As protein: CASSLQTANSYEQYF. Complete variable domain (other parts from reference TRBV7-9 and TRBJ2-7): DTGVSQNPRHKITKRGQNVTFRCDPISEHNRLYWYRQTLGQGPEFLTYFQNEAQLEKSRLLSDRFSAERPKGSFSTLEIQRTEQGDSAMYLCASSLQTANSYEQYFGPGTRLTVT.

A few counts support this clonotype. The chain joins TRBV13 to TRBJ1-1, with a possible D match to TRBD1 (5 bases). The V gene's germline CDR1 is PRHDT and CDR2 FYEKMQ (reference sequence). V was clipped by 2 bases and J by 8 bases, with 6 bases between them. The CDR3 runs 11 residues. The chain's CDR3 is CASSLRQEAFF. CDR3 nucleotides: TGTGCCAGCAGCTTACGACAGGAAGCTTTCTTT.

The CDR3 DNA reads TGCGCCAGCAGCCCACTCGGGTCGAGCAATCAGCCCCAGCATTTT. Its translation is CASSPLGSSNQPQHF. The V and J genes are TRBV5-1 and TRBJ1-5; D is undetermined. The V end was cut by 4 bases, the J end by 1 base, with 12 bases between. This CDR3 contains 15 residues. Germline V gene data show CDR1 as SGHRS and CDR2 as YFSETQ.

In its sample, this clonotype was seen many times. The chain uses TRBV29-1 and TRBJ2-7; 8 bases are a match to TRBD1. The CDR3 loop spans 15 amino acids. The V segment lost 0 bases and the J segment 4 bases; nucleotides outside the gene matches: 8. CDR1 is SQVTM, CDR2 ANQGSEA, per germline. The CDR3 protein is CSVEDRRTGMYEQYF. The DNA of the CDR3 is TGCAGCGTTGAAGATCGAAGGACAGGGATGTACGAGCAGTACTTC.

A few counts support this clonotype. The V gene is TRBV19, the J gene TRBJ1-1, with a weak D call TRBD1 (6 bases). CDR1 LNHDA and CDR2 SQIVND come from the germline V gene (reference sequence). CDR3 size: 13 residues. V was shortened by 7 bases and J by 5 bases, with 14 bases between the two germline ends. CDR3 sequence (DNA): TGTGCCAGTAAGGGGGGAATAGTTACTGAAGCTTTCTTT. Translation: CASKGGIVTEAFF.

The chain has TRBV9 and TRBJ2-1; no clear D gene. The CDR3 has 14 residues. Trimming cost V 5 bases and J 0 bases, with 9 bases left between them. The germline CDR1 and CDR2 sequences are SGDLS and YYNGEE. The CDR3 is CASRSASSYNEQFF. The CDR3 DNA reads as TGTGCCAGCAGGAGCGCGAGCTCCTACAATGAGCAGTTCTTC.

This clonotype showed up many times. The chain is built from TRBV2 and TRBJ2-7; the match to TRBD1 covers 7 bases. Per germline, CDR1 SNHLY and CDR2 FYNNEI. V lost 4 bases and J lost 2; bases outside the gene matches: 5. The CDR3 is 14 amino acids. The CDR3 nucleotides are TGTGCCAGCAGTGCACAGGGGCCGGCCTACGAGCAGTACTTC. It codes for CASSAQGPAYEQYF.